This TCR beta chain was recovered during a study of T cell responses to AZD1222 COVID-19 vaccine. Looking at the study overall: Some second doses came at about 4 weeks and others at about 12 weeks; these were pooled. Regarding the study as a whole: Baseline serology detected seropositivity in only six or seven AZD1222 recipients. Close to half of spike-specific TCRs reportedly recognize unmutated variant regions. White British donors predominated, females outnumbered males, and clonal diversity was possibly underestimated.

This clone was detected only a few times. Its antigen is not identified. The CDR3 contains 11 residues. V was cut by 4 bases and J by 7 bases, with 7 bases left in between. The V gene's germline CDR1 is DFQATT and CDR2 SNEGSKA (reference sequence). Here immunoSEQ multiplex PCR was the method, and the copy in TCRdb shows in-frame clones only, minus some. The repertoire has fewer than 110,000 clones, over 75% of them found once; the top ten carry 1.3%. This chain links TRBV20-1 with TRBJ2-2, with a possible D match to TRBD2 (6 bases). The receptor was derived from an adult in good health. The material was peripheral blood, obtained on day 0 of AZD1222 vaccination. The CDR3 sequence is CSATGDGELFF. CDR3 DNA sequence: TGCAGTGCTACGGGGGACGGGGAGCTGTTTTTT.